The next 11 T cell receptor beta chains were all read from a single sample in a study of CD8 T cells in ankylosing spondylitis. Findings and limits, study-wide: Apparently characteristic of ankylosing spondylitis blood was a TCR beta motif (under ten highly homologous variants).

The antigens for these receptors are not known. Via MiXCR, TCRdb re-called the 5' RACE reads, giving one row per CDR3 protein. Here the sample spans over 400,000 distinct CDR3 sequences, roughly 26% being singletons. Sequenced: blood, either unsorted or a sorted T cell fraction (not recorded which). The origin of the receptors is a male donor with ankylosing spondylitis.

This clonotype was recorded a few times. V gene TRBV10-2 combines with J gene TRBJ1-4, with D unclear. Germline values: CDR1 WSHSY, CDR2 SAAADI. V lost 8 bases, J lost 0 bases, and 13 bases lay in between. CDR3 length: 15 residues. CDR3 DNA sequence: TGCGCCAGCGCGAGCGACGGCGCAACTAATGAAAAACTGTTTTTT. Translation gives CASASDGATNEKLFF.

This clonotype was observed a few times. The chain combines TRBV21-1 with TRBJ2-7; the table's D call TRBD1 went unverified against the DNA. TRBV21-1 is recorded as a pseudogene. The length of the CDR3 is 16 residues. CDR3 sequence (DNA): TGTGCCAGCAGCAAAGAAGGGACAGGGTATTCCTACGAGCAGTACTTC. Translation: CASSKEGTGYSYEQYF.

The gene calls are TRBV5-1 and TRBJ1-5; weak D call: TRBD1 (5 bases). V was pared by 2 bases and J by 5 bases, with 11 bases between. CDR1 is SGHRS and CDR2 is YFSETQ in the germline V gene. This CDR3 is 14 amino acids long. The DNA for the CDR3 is TGCGCCAGCAGCTTCGGAGGGGTGGATCAGCCCCAGCATTTT. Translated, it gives CASSFGGVDQPQHF.

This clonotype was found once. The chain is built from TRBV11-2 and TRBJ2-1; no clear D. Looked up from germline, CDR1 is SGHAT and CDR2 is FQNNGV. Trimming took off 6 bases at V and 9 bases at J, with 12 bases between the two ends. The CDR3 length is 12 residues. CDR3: CASSYGSREQFF. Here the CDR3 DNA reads TGTGCCAGCAGTTATGGATCCCGTGAGCAGTTCTTC.

The CDR3: CAIRTGLSEIPNYGYTF. The CDR3 nucleotides are TGTGCCATCAGAACAGGTCTTTCGGAAATCCCTAACTATGGCTACACCTTC. The chain combines TRBV10-3 with TRBJ1-2; a weak D match, TRBD1 (5 bases). The CDR3 is made up of 17 amino acids. Germline-derived CDR1 and CDR2 are ENHRY and SYGVKD. V lost 6 bases and J lost 0, with 20 bases in between.

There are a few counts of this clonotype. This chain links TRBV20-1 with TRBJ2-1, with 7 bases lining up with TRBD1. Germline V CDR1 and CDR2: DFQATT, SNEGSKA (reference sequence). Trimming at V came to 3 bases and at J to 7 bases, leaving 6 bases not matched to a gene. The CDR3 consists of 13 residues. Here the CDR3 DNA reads TGCAGTGCTAGTGGACAGGTCCGGAATGAGCAGTTCTTC. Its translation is CSASGQVRNEQFF.

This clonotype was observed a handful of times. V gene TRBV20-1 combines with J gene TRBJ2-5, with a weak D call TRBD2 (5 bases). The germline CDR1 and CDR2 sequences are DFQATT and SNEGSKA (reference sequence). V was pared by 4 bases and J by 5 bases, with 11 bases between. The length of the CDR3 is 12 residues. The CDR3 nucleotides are TGCAGTGCTACCCGAGGGTCTGAGACCCAGTACTTC. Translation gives CSATRGSETQYF.

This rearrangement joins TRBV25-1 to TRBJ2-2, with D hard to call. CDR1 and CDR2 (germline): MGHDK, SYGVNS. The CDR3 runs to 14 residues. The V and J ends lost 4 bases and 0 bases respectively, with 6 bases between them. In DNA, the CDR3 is TGTGCCAGCAGTGTAAGGGCGAACACCGGGGAGCTGTTTTTT. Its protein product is CASSVRANTGELFF.

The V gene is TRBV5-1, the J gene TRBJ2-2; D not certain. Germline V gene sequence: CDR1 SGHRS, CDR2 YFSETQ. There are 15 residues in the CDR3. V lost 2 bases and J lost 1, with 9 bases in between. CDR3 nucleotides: TGCGCCAGCAGCTTTCAAAGGTTGAACACCGGGGAGCTGTTTTTT. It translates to CASSFQRLNTGELFF.

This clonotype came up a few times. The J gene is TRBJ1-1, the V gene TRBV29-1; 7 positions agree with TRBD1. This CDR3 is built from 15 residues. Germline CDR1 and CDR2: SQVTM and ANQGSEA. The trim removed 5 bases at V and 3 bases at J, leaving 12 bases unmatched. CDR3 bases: TGCAGCGTTCCTCGGACAGGTCCAAGGGACACTGAAGCTTTCTTT. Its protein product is CSVPRTGPRDTEAFF.

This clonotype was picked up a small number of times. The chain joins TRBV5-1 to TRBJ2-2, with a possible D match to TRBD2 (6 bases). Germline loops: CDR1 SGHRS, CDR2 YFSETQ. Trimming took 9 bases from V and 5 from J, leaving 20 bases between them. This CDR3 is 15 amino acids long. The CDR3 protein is CATGTQRVTTGELFF. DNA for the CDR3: TGCGCCACCGGTACTCAGCGGGTAACGACCGGGGAGCTGTTTTTT.